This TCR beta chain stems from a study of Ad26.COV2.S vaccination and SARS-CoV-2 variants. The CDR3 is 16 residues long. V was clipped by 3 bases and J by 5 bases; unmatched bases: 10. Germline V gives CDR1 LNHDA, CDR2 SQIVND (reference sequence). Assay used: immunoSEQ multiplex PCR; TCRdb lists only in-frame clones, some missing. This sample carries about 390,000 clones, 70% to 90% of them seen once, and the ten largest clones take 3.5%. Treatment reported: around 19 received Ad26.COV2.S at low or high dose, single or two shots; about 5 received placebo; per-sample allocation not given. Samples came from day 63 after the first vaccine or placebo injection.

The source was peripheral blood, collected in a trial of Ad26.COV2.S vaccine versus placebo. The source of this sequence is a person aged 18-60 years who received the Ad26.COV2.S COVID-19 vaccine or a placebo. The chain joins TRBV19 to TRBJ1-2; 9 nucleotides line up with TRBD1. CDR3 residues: CASSIFMGQGNYGYTF. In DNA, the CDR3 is TGTGCCAGTAGTATCTTCATGGGACAGGGAAATTATGGCTACACCTTC. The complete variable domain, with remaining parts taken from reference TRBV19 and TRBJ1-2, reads DGGITQSPKYLFRKEGQNVTLSCEQNLNHDAMYWYRQDPGQGLRLIYYSQIVNDFQKGDIAEGYSVSREKKESFPLTVTSAQKNPTAFYLCASSIFMGQGNYGYTFGSGTRLTVV.